Sequencing of this T cell receptor (beta chain) was carried out in a study of regulatory T cells in long-lasting Graves disease. Time point given: newly diagnosed GD, antithyroid drugs for less than 3 months. Extracted PBMC RNA gave rise to the TCR library. CDR1 is LNHDA and CDR2 is SQIVND in the germline V gene (reference sequence). Between the trimmed V and J ends, which lost 9 bases and 3 bases, there was a span of 11 bases. This CDR3 comprises 12 residues. Investigators prepared the TCR beta libraries by applying iRepertoire HTBI primers and Arm-PCR of CDR3 regions. One entry per CDR3 protein results from TCRdb running MiXCR on the multiplex PCR reads. The sample includes a few hundred thousand distinct CDR3 sequences, roughly 16% of them seen just once. The sample was also reused in another study, on T cells in Graves' hyperthyroidism and ophthalmopathy. As that study records: Patients were excluded because of uncontrolled infection, other autoimmune disease, pregnancy or lactation.

The specimen was peripheral blood mononuclear cells (PBMCs), collected at new diagnosis, from a patient treated with antithyroid drugs. This clonotype originated in a woman under 30 with Graves disease. The J gene is TRBJ1-2, the V gene TRBV19; D is uncertain. In DNA, the CDR3 is TGTGCCAGCTTCGACACGGACTATGGCTACACCTTC. Translation: CASFDTDYGYTF.